The 31 T cell receptor beta chains in this list originate from one sample, sequenced in a study of cytomegalovirus exposure and HLA in healthy donors. The primer mix had 60 Vbeta and 13 Jbeta primers. The assay was immunoSEQ multiplex PCR, and TCRdb's table has in-frame clones only and misses some. The repertoire holds approximately 170,000 clones, with approximately 80% as singletons. Sequenced material: PBMCs. Receptor source: a male donor in good health and CMV-seropositive.

J is TRBJ1-1 and V is TRBV19, with TRBD1 identical over 9 bases. Trimming removed 8 bases from V and 1 base from J; junction bases left unmatched: 8. CDR1 LNHDA and CDR2 SQIVND come from the germline V gene (reference sequence). This CDR3 is 15 amino acids long. The CDR3 DNA reads as TGTGCCAGTCGGAGACAGGGGGTCTCGAACACTGAAGCTTTCTTT. Translating it yields CASRRQGVSNTEAFF.

The rearrangement joins TRBV20-1 to TRBJ1-1; TRBD1 agrees at 8 bases. The CDR3 is 11 amino acids. The trim removed 3 bases at V and 7 bases at J, leaving 1 base unmatched. The germline gives CDR1 DFQATT, CDR2 SNEGSKA (reference sequence). CDR3 loop: CSARGQVEAFF. The CDR3 nucleotides are TGCAGTGCTAGGGGACAGGTTGAAGCTTTCTTT.

This chain connects TRBV12-5 to TRBJ2-7, with D unresolved. Germline assignment: CDR1 LGHNT and CDR2 FRNRAP. Trimming removed 1 base from V and 3 bases from J, with 4 bases in between. The CDR3 is 12 residues long. The CDR3 here is CASGLEHYEQYF. Here the CDR3 DNA reads TGTGCTAGTGGTTTGGAACACTACGAGCAGTACTTC.

The V and J genes are TRBV5-1 and TRBJ2-7, with D perhaps TRBD2 (6 bases). Germline assignment: CDR1 SGHRS and CDR2 YFSETQ. V lost 4 bases and J lost 5, with 16 bases in between. The CDR3 loop spans 14 amino acids. Here the CDR3 DNA reads TGCGCCAGCAGCCGGACGGCGGGGATTGACGAGCAGTACTTC. This gives the protein CASSRTAGIDEQYF.

The chain couples TRBV5-1 to TRBJ2-1, with a tentative D call TRBD1 (5 bases). The CDR3 loop spans 15 amino acids. Trimming left V 0 bases short and J 7 bases short, with 14 bases between. CDR1 and CDR2 from the germline V gene are SGHRS and YFSETQ. The CDR3 is CASSLEGAPTNEQFF. In nucleotides, the CDR3 is TGCGCCAGCAGCTTGGAAGGGGCGCCGACGAATGAGCAGTTCTTC. The variable domain in full, with the rest retrieved from reference TRBV5-1 and TRBJ2-1, is KAGVTQTPRYLIKTRGQQVTLSCSPISGHRSVSWYQQTPGQGLQFLFEYFSETQRNKGNFPGRFSGRQFSNSRSEMNVSTLELGDSALYLCASSLEGAPTNEQFFGPGTRLTVL.

The chain uses TRBV7-9 and TRBJ1-1; TRBD1 agrees at 9 bases. Trimming at V came to 3 bases and at J to 5 bases, leaving 7 bases not matched to a gene. Germline lookup yields CDR1 SEHNR and CDR2 FQNEAQ (reference sequence). The CDR3 has 15 residues. The CDR3, as DNA: TGTGCCAGCAGCTTGGGGACAGGGAGGGAGACTGAAGCTTTCTTT. Its translation: CASSLGTGRETEAFF.

CDR3 coding DNA: TGTGCCAGCAGCCTAGACAGGGAGTCCGAGCAGTACTTC. It encodes CASSLDRESEQYF. The rearrangement joins TRBV7-2 to TRBJ2-7, with 7 bases aligning to TRBD1. Germline assignment: CDR1 SGHTA and CDR2 FQGNSA. This CDR3 spans 13 amino acids. V shed 5 bases, J shed 6 bases, and the junction held 7 bases outside the gene matches.

This clone appeared a few times. The V call is TRBV1, the J call TRBJ2-1; TRBD2, as called in the table, went unchecked against the DNA. TRBV1 is deemed a pseudogene. The CDR3 loop spans 18 amino acids. CDR3 sequence reads: CTSSQGSRDSVIYNEQFF. Here the CDR3 DNA reads TGCACCAGCAGCCAAGGGTCCCGTGATAGCGTAATCTACAATGAGCAGTTCTTC.

The rearrangement links TRBV7-6 to TRBJ1-6, with D possibly TRBD1 on 5 matching bases. This CDR3 comprises 17 residues. Germline CDR1 and CDR2: SGHVS and FNYEAQ. The germline V and J ends were trimmed by 4 bases and 0 bases, with 13 bases remaining between them. This chain's CDR3 is CASSSHGGVSYNSPLHF. CDR3 coding DNA: TGTGCCAGCAGCTCCCATGGGGGGGTCTCCTATAATTCACCCCTCCACTTT.

This clone is a singleton in its sample. The CDR3 here is CASTPLGQADYNEQFF. CDR3 in DNA: TGTGCCAGCACTCCCTTGGGACAGGCAGACTACAATGAGCAGTTCTTC. The chain couples TRBV27 to TRBJ2-1; 8 bases are a match to TRBD1. The CDR3 contains 16 residues. The V gene end was trimmed by 7 bases and the J gene end by 3 bases; junction bases not matched to a gene: 11. Looked up from germline, CDR1 is MNHEY and CDR2 is SMNVEV (reference sequence).

The chain recombines TRBV27 with TRBJ1-1; 7 positions agree with TRBD1. The CDR3 has 14 amino acids. Germline CDR1 reads MNHEY; CDR2 reads SMNVEV (reference sequence). V gave up 4 bases and J gave up 4 bases; unmatched junction bases: 6. CDR3 nucleotide sequence: TGTGCCAGCAGTTCCCGGACAGGATCCACTGAAGCTTTCTTT. This codes for CASSSRTGSTEAFF.

In its sample, this clone was seen a few times. V gene TRBV25-1 combines with J gene TRBJ1-1; no clear D gene. CDR3 length: 14 residues. Trimming pared 1 base from V and 1 base from J, leaving 7 bases between. Germline loops: CDR1 MGHDK, CDR2 SYGVNS. CDR3 sequence reads: CASSESRGNTEAFF. CDR3 nucleotide sequence: TGTGCCAGCAGTGAATCCCGCGGGAACACTGAAGCTTTCTTT.

V is TRBV2 and J is TRBJ1-2; D gene unclear. V was pared by 9 bases and J by 0 bases, with 5 bases between. This CDR3 is built from 11 residues. From germline, CDR1 is SNHLY and CDR2 FYNNEI. The CDR3 is CASRANYGYTF. For the CDR3, the DNA is TGTGCCAGTAGAGCTAACTATGGCTACACCTTC. Together with reference TRBV2 and TRBJ1-2, the CDR3 gives the full variable domain: EPEVTQTPSHQVTQMGQEVILRCVPISNHLYFYWYRQILGQKVEFLVSFYNNEISEKSEIFDDQFSVERPDGSNFTLKIRSTKLEDSAMYFCASRANYGYTFGSGTRLTVV.

The rearrangement uses TRBV18 and TRBJ2-7; possibly TRBD2 for D (6 bases). V was pared by 6 bases and J by 2 bases, with 17 bases between. In germline, CDR1 is KGHSH, CDR2 LQKENI. The CDR3 covers 15 residues. The DNA of the CDR3 is TGTGCCAGCTCCCGAACCGGGACTGAAACCTACGAGCAGTACTTC. Residues: CASSRTGTETYEQYF.

The J gene is TRBJ2-1, the V gene TRBV5-5, with D uncertain. The V gene's germline CDR1 is SGHKS and CDR2 YYEKEE (reference sequence). This CDR3 spans 12 amino acids. V gave up 0 bases and J gave up 9 bases, with 7 bases separating them. CDR3 nucleotides: TGTGCCAGCAGCTTGGTGAGAGGTGAGCAGTTCTTC. This sequence encodes CASSLVRGEQFF.

This rearrangement joins TRBV5-1 to TRBJ1-5; TRBD1 might be the D (6 bases). V dropped 0 bases and J dropped 0 bases, with 7 bases sitting between them. The V gene's germline CDR1 is SGHRS and CDR2 YFSETQ. The CDR3 has 15 amino acids. The CDR3 loop reads CASSLGDISNQPQHF. In DNA, the CDR3 is TGCGCCAGCAGCTTGGGGGACATTAGCAATCAGCCCCAGCATTTT. The complete variable domain, with remaining parts taken from reference TRBV5-1 and TRBJ1-5, reads KAGVTQTPRYLIKTRGQQVTLSCSPISGHRSVSWYQQTPGQGLQFLFEYFSETQRNKGNFPGRFSGRQFSNSRSEMNVSTLELGDSALYLCASSLGDISNQPQHFGDGTRLSIL.

The rearrangement joins TRBV5-1 to TRBJ1-2; TRBD1 matches at 7 bases. CDR1 is SGHRS and CDR2 is YFSETQ in the germline V gene. V shed 2 bases and J 6 bases; nucleotides not matched to a gene: 4. CDR3 length equals 13 residues. The CDR3 DNA reads TGCGCCAGCAGCTTCACCCAGGGGGATGGCTACACCTTC. Its protein is CASSFTQGDGYTF.

The chain employs TRBV30 and TRBJ2-3; no clear D gene. This CDR3 region has 13 residues. Germline V gene data show CDR1 as GTSNPN and CDR2 as SVGIG (reference sequence). Trimming stripped 3 bases from V and 6 bases from J, with 13 bases between. CDR3 in DNA: TGTGCCTGGAGCGAACCCCCCGGTGATACGCAGTATTTT. Residues: CAWSEPPGDTQYF.

This clone was counted once. The chain has TRBV6-5 and TRBJ2-7; tentatively, D is TRBD1 (6 bases). This CDR3 region has 13 residues. Germline V lookup: CDR1 MNHEY, CDR2 SVGAGI. With 6 bases removed from V and 2 bases from J, the gap between germline ends came to 11 bases. CDR3 nucleotides: TGTGCCAGCAGCTTCGGACAGACCTACGAGCAGTACTTC. Protein sequence: CASSFGQTYEQYF.

The chain carries TRBV13 and TRBJ2-7, with 8 bases identical to TRBD1. The CDR3 is 15 amino acids. J gave up 3 bases and V 6 bases, and 10 bases lay outside the gene matches. Germline V CDR1 and CDR2: PRHDT, FYEKMQ (reference sequence). The CDR3: CASSSYLTGGYEQYF. CDR3 sequence (DNA): TGTGCCAGCAGTTCTTACCTTACAGGGGGCTACGAGCAGTACTTC. The whole variable domain, filled in from reference TRBV13 and TRBJ2-7, reads AAGVIQSPRHLIKEKRETATLKCYPIPRHDTVYWYQQGPGQDPQFLISFYEKMQSDKGSIPDRFSAQQFSDYHSELNMSSLELGDSALYFCASSSYLTGGYEQYFGPGTRLTVT.

The chain recombines TRBV6-5 with TRBJ1-2; 7 bases agree with TRBD1. The germline V gene has CDR1 MNHEY and CDR2 SVGAGI. J gave up 2 bases and V 5 bases, and 5 bases lay outside the gene matches. The CDR3 length is 14 residues. CDR3 DNA: TGTGCCAGCAGTACCGACAGGGAGAACTATGGCTACACCTTC. As protein: CASSTDRENYGYTF.

This clone was observed a single time. The chain couples TRBV30 to TRBJ1-5; 11 bases are a match to TRBD1. CDR1 is GTSNPN, CDR2 SVGIG, per germline (reference sequence). Germline trimming cut 2 bases from V and 2 bases from J; bases unmatched to any gene: 8. The CDR3 is made up of 17 amino acids. The CDR3 bases are TGTGCCTGGAGTTCCGGACAGGGGGCGAGTGGCAATCAGCCCCAGCATTTT. Protein sequence: CAWSSGQGASGNQPQHF.

This clone was detected a few times. At one boundary the junction diverges from the germline segment, which might be a read error. The rearrangement uses TRBV4-3 and TRBJ2-3; D perhaps matches TRBD2 (7 bases). This CDR3 has 14 residues. CDR1 is LGHNA, CDR2 YSLEER, per germline. CDR3 loop: CASSQDFAGAPLAF. The CDR3 coding sequence is TGCGCCAGCAGCCAAGACTTCGCGGGGGCCCCCTTAGCTTTT.

The chain employs TRBV11-2 and TRBJ1-2; D call uncertain. Trimming removed 5 bases from V and 8 bases from J, with 15 bases in between. The CDR3 runs 13 residues. Germline assignment: CDR1 SGHAT and CDR2 FQNNGV. CDR3 region: CASSPIRGGGYTF. The CDR3 region has the DNA TGTGCCAGCAGCCCCATTCGCGGTGGCGGCTACACCTTC.

The chain employs TRBV5-1 and TRBJ2-2; 7 nucleotides agree with TRBD1. The junction had 10 bases not matched to a gene; V was cut back by 4 bases and J by 4 bases. The CDR3 is 16 amino acids. Germline V gene sequence: CDR1 SGHRS, CDR2 YFSETQ. CDR3 region: CASSPTGQVGTGELFF. In DNA, the CDR3 is TGCGCCAGCAGCCCGACAGGGCAAGTGGGCACCGGGGAGCTGTTTTTT.

This clone came up once. The chain is built from TRBV4-2 and TRBJ2-4; D might be TRBD1 (6 bases). Between the trimmed V and J ends, which lost 2 bases and 8 bases, there was a span of 19 bases. The CDR3 loop spans 16 amino acids. Germline V gene lookup returns CDR1 LGHNA and CDR2 YNFKEQ. The CDR3 nucleotides read TGTGCCAGCAGCCAAAAAACGGGACACGAGAATTACATTCAGTACTTC. It translates to CASSQKTGHENYIQYF.

The chain links TRBV29-1 to TRBJ2-7; the match to TRBD1 covers 7 bases. V gave up 5 bases and J gave up 5 bases; unmatched junction bases: 3. Germline V gene data show CDR1 as SQVTM and CDR2 as ANQGSEA. This CDR3 region has 11 residues. CDR3 in DNA: TGCAGCGTTAGGGACAGAGACGAGCAGTACTTC. Translation gives CSVRDRDEQYF.

V is TRBV7-6 and J is TRBJ2-1; the match to TRBD2 covers 11 bases. The CDR3 contains 16 residues. Looked up from germline, CDR1 is SGHVS and CDR2 is FNYEAQ. V gave up 5 bases and J gave up 7 bases; unmatched junction bases: 10. The CDR3 spells CASSLGASGGTNEQFF. For the CDR3, the DNA is TGTGCCAGCAGCCTAGGAGCTAGCGGGGGGACAAATGAGCAGTTCTTC. The whole variable domain, filled in from reference TRBV7-6 and TRBJ2-1, reads GAGVSQSPRYKVTKRGQDVALRCDPISGHVSLYWYRQALGQGPEFLTYFNYEAQQDKSGLPNDRFSAERPEGSISTLTIQRTEQRDSAMYRCASSLGASGGTNEQFFGPGTRLTVL.

This sequence joins TRBV6-6 and TRBJ2-7; 9 bases map to TRBD1. Germline values: CDR1 MNHNY, CDR2 SVGAGI (reference sequence). The CDR3 extends over 15 amino acids. V lost 3 bases, J lost 3 bases, and 6 bases stayed unmatched. CDR3: CASSYSDRGLYEQYF. The CDR3 coding sequence is TGTGCCAGCAGTTATTCGGACAGGGGACTCTACGAGCAGTACTTC.

This clone was observed a handful of times. CDR3 residues: CASSLGGLNYGYTF. The CDR3 DNA reads as TGCGCCAGCAGCTTGGGTGGGCTTAACTATGGCTACACCTTC. This chain links TRBV5-1 with TRBJ1-2; D gene ambiguous. The CDR3 has 14 residues. From germline, CDR1 is SGHRS and CDR2 YFSETQ. V was trimmed by 0 bases and J by 1 base, leaving 7 bases between them.

This clone was observed a few times. This sequence joins TRBV5-4 and TRBJ2-3; no firm D call. Trimming took 4 bases from V and 4 from J, leaving 13 bases between them. Germline V gene data show CDR1 as SGHNT and CDR2 as YYREEE (reference sequence). This CDR3 contains 14 residues. The CDR3 DNA reads TGTGCCAGCAGCGTAACAATCACCCCAGATACGCAGTATTTT. Encoded protein: CASSVTITPDTQYF.